The T cell receptor beta chain described here comes from a study of blood T cell repertoires in COVID-19. Measured with immunoSEQ multiplex PCR; TCRdb has only the in-frame clones, and not every one. The sample holds roughly 310,000 clones, about nine tenths seen once. The CDR3 covers 16 residues. CDR1 and CDR2 (germline): SGDLS, YYNGEE. J lost 2 bases, V lost 3 bases, and 5 bases had no gene match. Seattle enrolled patients during active infection and tracked them longitudinally. As concerns this clone: The same CDR3 also results from other DNA sequences found in this sample.

The chain joins TRBV9 to TRBJ2-2, with 9 bases lining up with TRBD1. The sample was peripheral blood. This sequence was found in a woman aged 25 to 39 with COVID-19, enrolled during active disease. CDR3 nucleotides: TGTGCCAGCAGCGCCCCGGGACAGGGAAACACCGGGGAGCTGTTTTTT. It yields the protein CASSAPGQGNTGELFF.